Below are 20 T cell receptor beta chains sequenced from a single sample in a study of Ad26.COV2.S vaccination and SARS-CoV-2 variants. Documented treatment: about 20 received Ad26.COV2.S at low or high dose, single or two shots; 5 received placebo; per-sample allocation not given. Each sample was drawn 63 days after the first injection (of vaccine or placebo). Some clones are missing from TCRdb's copy, which holds only in-frame ones; the method was immunoSEQ multiplex PCR. The sample lists roughly 510,000 clones; around 88% were seen once. The sample consisted of peripheral blood, taken in a trial of Ad26.COV2.S vaccine versus placebo. The receptors were gathered from a person aged 18-60 years who received the Ad26.COV2.S COVID-19 vaccine or a placebo.

This clone appeared a single time. The rearrangement joins TRBV7-2 to TRBJ2-2, with 9 bases fitting TRBD1. The V segment lost 5 bases and the J segment 6 bases; nucleotides outside the gene matches: 4. Germline CDR1 reads SGHTA; CDR2 reads FQGNSA. This CDR3 comprises 14 residues. The CDR3 sequence: CASSGDRVAGELFF. The CDR3 DNA sequence: TGTGCCAGCAGCGGGGACAGGGTGGCCGGGGAGCTGTTTTTT.

V and J are TRBV11-1 and TRBJ2-7; tentatively, D is TRBD2 (5 bases). CDR3 length: 15 amino acids. Germline assignment: CDR1 SGHAT and CDR2 FQDESV (reference sequence). V lost 0 bases and J lost 2, with 11 bases in between. This CDR3 is CASSLARGPTYEQYF. CDR3 bases: TGTGCCAGCAGCTTAGCGCGCGGGCCCACCTACGAGCAGTACTTC.

This chain joins TRBV9 and TRBJ1-3, with 9 bases fitting TRBD1. The germline V gene encodes CDR1 SGDLS and CDR2 YYNGEE. The junction had 7 bases not matched to a gene; V was cut back by 0 bases and J by 3 bases. The CDR3 is 17 amino acids. Here the CDR3 reads CASSVVGQGSSGNTIYF. Here the CDR3 DNA reads TGTGCCAGCAGCGTAGTGGGACAGGGATCAAGTGGAAACACCATATATTTT.

This clone was observed a single time. This chain connects TRBV25-1 to TRBJ2-7; a possible D gene is TRBD1 (5 bases). The CDR3 length is 15 residues. The ends were cut back, 1 base at V and 2 bases at J, with 12 bases in the middle. Germline V gene lookup returns CDR1 MGHDK and CDR2 SYGVNS. This CDR3 reads CASSEFGQGPYEQYF. In DNA, the CDR3 is TGTGCCAGCAGTGAATTCGGGCAGGGCCCCTACGAGCAGTACTTC.

J is TRBJ2-1 and V is TRBV12-3 or TRBV12-4; D unresolved. The CDR3 runs 11 residues. The V end was cut by 1 base, the J end by 12 bases, with 7 bases between. CDR3 in DNA: TGTGCCAGCAGTTTAGAGCCGACGCAGTTCTTC. It translates to CASSLEPTQFF.

This clone was seen a single time. CDR3 sequence: CSASSMDRADTEAFF. CDR3 nucleotide sequence: TGCAGTGCTAGTAGCATGGACAGGGCTGACACTGAAGCTTTCTTT. The rearrangement uses TRBV20-1 and TRBJ1-1; the match to TRBD1 covers 8 bases. V shed 3 bases and J 3 bases; nucleotides not matched to a gene: 9. There are 15 residues in the CDR3. Germline V gene sequence: CDR1 DFQATT, CDR2 SNEGSKA (reference sequence).

The chain recombines TRBV5-5 with TRBJ2-1, with D hard to call. V was clipped by 0 bases and J by 1 base, with 11 bases between them. Germline values: CDR1 SGHKS, CDR2 YYEKEE (reference sequence). The CDR3 is 16 amino acids. In nucleotides, the CDR3 is TGTGCCAGCAGCTTGGGAAGCCAAGGGTCCTACAATGAGCAGTTCTTC. It yields the protein CASSLGSQGSYNEQFF.

This sequence joins TRBV4-2 and TRBJ2-5, with TRBD1 matching over 7 bases. With V trimmed by 1 base and J by 0 bases, 5 bases remained unmatched. This CDR3 is built from 16 residues. Germline V gene data show CDR1 as LGHNA and CDR2 as YNFKEQ. Here the CDR3 reads CASSQGQGLYQETQYF. The CDR3 coding sequence is TGTGCCAGCAGCCAAGGACAGGGCTTGTACCAAGAGACCCAGTACTTC.

This sequence joins TRBV7-2 and TRBJ2-5, with TRBD2 matching 9 bases. This CDR3 has 16 amino acids. V shed 3 bases, J shed 1 base, and the junction held 6 bases outside the gene matches. Germline V gene data show CDR1 as SGHTA and CDR2 as FQGNSA. CDR3 protein: CASSFPSGRIQETQYF. The CDR3 DNA reads as TGTGCCAGCAGCTTTCCCAGCGGGAGGATCCAAGAGACCCAGTACTTC.

The J gene is TRBJ1-2, the V gene TRBV5-8; D remains unclear. From germline, CDR1 is SGHTS and CDR2 YDEGEE. Trimming took off 5 bases at V and 8 bases at J, with 16 bases between the two ends. The CDR3 spans 13 residues. For the CDR3, the DNA is TGTGCCAGCAGTTCGCGGCGGGGAAACGGCTACACCTTC. Translation gives CASSSRRGNGYTF.

The count of this clone is one. The chain joins TRBV7-9 to TRBJ1-3; possible D gene TRBD1, 6 bases. CDR3 length: 15 residues. Trimming cost V 1 base and J 4 bases, with 11 bases left between them. Per germline, CDR1 SEHNR and CDR2 FQNEAQ (reference sequence). The CDR3 here is CASSLETGSGNTIYF. Written as DNA, the CDR3 is TGTGCCAGCAGCTTAGAAACAGGGTCCGGAAACACCATATATTTT. The variable domain in full, with the rest retrieved from reference TRBV7-9 and TRBJ1-3, is DTGVSQNPRHKITKRGQNVTFRCDPISEHNRLYWYRQTLGQGPEFLTYFQNEAQLEKSRLLSDRFSAERPKGSFSTLEIQRTEQGDSAMYLCASSLETGSGNTIYFGEGSWLTVV.

This clone occurred a few times. V usage is TRBV7-9 and J usage is TRBJ2-7; D is perhaps TRBD1 or TRBD2 (5 bases each). V was trimmed by 5 bases and J by 1 base, leaving 12 bases between them. This CDR3 contains 14 residues. The germline V gene has CDR1 SEHNR and CDR2 FQNEAQ (reference sequence). CDR3 sequence (DNA): TGTGCCAGCAGCCACCGGGACGGTTCCTACGAGCAGTACTTC. It translates to CASSHRDGSYEQYF.

The V and J genes are TRBV5-1 and TRBJ2-3; D may be TRBD2 (6 bases). The CDR3 loop spans 13 amino acids. V dropped 6 bases and J dropped 0 bases, with 8 bases sitting between them. Per the germline V gene, CDR1 is SGHRS and CDR2 is YFSETQ. CDR3 sequence reads: CASNSGSTDTQYF. CDR3 sequence (DNA): TGCGCCAGCAACAGCGGGAGCACAGATACGCAGTATTTT.

This clone was detected a few times. The V and J genes are TRBV5-1 and TRBJ1-4; TRBD1 is a possible D gene (5 bases). CDR1 and CDR2 from the germline V gene are SGHRS and YFSETQ. The CDR3 sequence is 15 residues long. The V end was cut by 4 bases, the J end by 0 bases, with 10 bases between. CDR3 residues: CASSRGDPTNEKLFF. The CDR3 region has the DNA TGCGCCAGCAGCCGGGGGGATCCAACTAATGAAAAACTGTTTTTT.

The chain is built from TRBV6-6 and TRBJ2-2, with no clear D. V was cut by 2 bases and J by 4 bases, with 2 bases left in between. Germline lookup yields CDR1 MNHNY and CDR2 SVGAGI (reference sequence). The CDR3 covers 12 residues. Here the CDR3 DNA reads TGTGCCAGCAGTTACGTCACCGGGGAGCTGTTTTTT. It is translated as CASSYVTGELFF.

The V and J genes are TRBV7-9 and TRBJ1-1; a possible D gene is TRBD1 (6 bases). The CDR3 covers 16 residues. The V and J ends lost 4 bases and 1 base respectively, with 16 bases between them. Germline CDR1 SEHNR, CDR2 FQNEAQ (reference sequence). In DNA, the CDR3 is TGTGCCAGCAGCTCCCCACCCGGACAGACGAACACTGAAGCTTTCTTT. It is translated as CASSSPPGQTNTEAFF.

This chain joins TRBV30 and TRBJ1-5, with D unclear. CDR1 is GTSNPN and CDR2 is SVGIG in the germline V gene (reference sequence). The germline V and J ends were trimmed by 3 bases and 4 bases, with 13 bases remaining between them. This CDR3 has 14 amino acids. The CDR3 DNA sequence: TGTGCCTGGAGGGAAACCGGGCCTAATCAGCCCCAGCATTTT. Protein sequence: CAWRETGPNQPQHF.

The CDR3 DNA reads as TGTGCCAGCAGTCCCAGAAGACTAGCGGGTGGGGAGGAGTACTTC. Translated: CASSPRRLAGGEEYF. This rearrangement joins TRBV6-5 to TRBJ2-4, with TRBD2 matching over 10 bases. Per germline, CDR1 MNHEY and CDR2 SVGAGI. The V segment lost 5 bases and the J segment 14 bases; nucleotides outside the gene matches: 15. The CDR3 runs 15 residues.

The rearrangement joins TRBV30 to TRBJ1-2, with D perhaps TRBD1 (5 bases). CDR3 length: 14 amino acids. Germline lookup yields CDR1 GTSNPN and CDR2 SVGIG (reference sequence). Trimming shortened V by 4 bases and J by 5 bases, and 17 bases separated the two germline ends. CDR3 DNA: TGTGCCTGGAACCCCCAAGGGGTGGGGTATGGCTACACCTTC. This sequence encodes CAWNPQGVGYGYTF.

This chain connects TRBV29-1 to TRBJ2-2; 15 bases align to TRBD2. Trimming took 6 bases from V and 5 from J; bases not matched to a gene: 7. This CDR3 contains 16 residues. Germline lookup yields CDR1 SQVTM and CDR2 ANQGSEA. CDR3 DNA: TGCAGCGTAGGACTAGCGGGAGGGTATAGTACCGGGGAGCTGTTTTTT. It translates to CSVGLAGGYSTGELFF.